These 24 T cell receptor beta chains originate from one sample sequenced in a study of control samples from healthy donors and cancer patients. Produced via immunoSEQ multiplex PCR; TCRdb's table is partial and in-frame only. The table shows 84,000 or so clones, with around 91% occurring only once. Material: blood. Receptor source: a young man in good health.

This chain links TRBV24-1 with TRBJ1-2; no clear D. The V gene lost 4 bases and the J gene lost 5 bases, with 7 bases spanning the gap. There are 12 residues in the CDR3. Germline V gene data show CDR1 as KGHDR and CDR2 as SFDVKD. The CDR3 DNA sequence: TGTGCCACCAGTGACTCCTGGTATGGCTACACCTTC. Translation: CATSDSWYGYTF.

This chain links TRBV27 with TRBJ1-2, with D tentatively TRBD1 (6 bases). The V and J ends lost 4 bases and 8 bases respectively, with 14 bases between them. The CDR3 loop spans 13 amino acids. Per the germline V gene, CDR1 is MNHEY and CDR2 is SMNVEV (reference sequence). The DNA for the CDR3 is TGTGCCAGCAGTTCAAGGGGGGGTTGGGGCTACACCTTC. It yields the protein CASSSRGGWGYTF.

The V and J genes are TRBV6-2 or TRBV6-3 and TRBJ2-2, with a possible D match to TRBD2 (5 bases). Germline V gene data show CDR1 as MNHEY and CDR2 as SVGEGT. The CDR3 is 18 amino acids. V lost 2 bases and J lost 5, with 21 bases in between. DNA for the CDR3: TGTGCCAGCAGTTACCGTCCGATGGGAGCCGGCCGAACCGGGGAGCTGTTTTTT. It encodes CASSYRPMGAGRTGELFF.

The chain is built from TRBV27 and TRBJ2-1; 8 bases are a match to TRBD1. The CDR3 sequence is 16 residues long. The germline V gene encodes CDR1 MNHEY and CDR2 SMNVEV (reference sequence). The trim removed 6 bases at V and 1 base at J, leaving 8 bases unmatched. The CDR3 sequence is CASRNIRTGSYNEQFF. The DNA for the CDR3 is TGTGCCAGCAGAAACATCCGGACAGGGTCCTACAATGAGCAGTTCTTC.

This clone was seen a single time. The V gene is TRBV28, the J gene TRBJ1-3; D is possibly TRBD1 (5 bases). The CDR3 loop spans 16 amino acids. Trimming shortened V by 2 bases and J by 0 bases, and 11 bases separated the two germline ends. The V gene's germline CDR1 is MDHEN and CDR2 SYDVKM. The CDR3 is CASSLGGVASGNTIYF. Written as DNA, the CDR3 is TGTGCCAGCAGTTTAGGGGGGGTAGCCTCTGGAAACACCATATATTTT.

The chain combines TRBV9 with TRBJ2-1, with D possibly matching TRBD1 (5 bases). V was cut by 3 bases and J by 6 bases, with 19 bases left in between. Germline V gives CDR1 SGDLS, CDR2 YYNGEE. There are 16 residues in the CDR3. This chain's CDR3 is CASSAWGHVGTNEQFF. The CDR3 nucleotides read TGTGCCAGCAGCGCCTGGGGCCACGTCGGTACCAATGAGCAGTTCTTC.

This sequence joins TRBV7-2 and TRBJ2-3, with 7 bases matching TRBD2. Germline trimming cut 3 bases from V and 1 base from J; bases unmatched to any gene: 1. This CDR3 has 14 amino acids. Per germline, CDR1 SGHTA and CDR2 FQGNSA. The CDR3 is CASSFTSGTDTQYF. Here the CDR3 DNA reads TGTGCCAGCAGCTTCACTAGCGGCACAGATACGCAGTATTTT.

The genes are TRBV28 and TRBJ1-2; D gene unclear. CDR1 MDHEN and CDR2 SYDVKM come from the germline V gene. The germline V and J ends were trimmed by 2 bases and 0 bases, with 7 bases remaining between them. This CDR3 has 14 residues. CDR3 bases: TGTGCCAGCAGTTTAGCAGAAGCTAACTATGGCTACACCTTC. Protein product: CASSLAEANYGYTF.

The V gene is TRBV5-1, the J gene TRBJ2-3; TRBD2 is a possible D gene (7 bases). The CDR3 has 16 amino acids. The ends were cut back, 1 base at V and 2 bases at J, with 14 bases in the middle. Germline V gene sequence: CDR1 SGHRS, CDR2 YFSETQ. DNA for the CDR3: TGCGCCAGCAGCTTGTCATCGGGGGGCTTCACAGATACGCAGTATTTT. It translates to CASSLSSGGFTDTQYF. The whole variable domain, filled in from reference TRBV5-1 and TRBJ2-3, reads KAGVTQTPRYLIKTRGQQVTLSCSPISGHRSVSWYQQTPGQGLQFLFEYFSETQRNKGNFPGRFSGRQFSNSRSEMNVSTLELGDSALYLCASSLSSGGFTDTQYFGPGTRLTVL.

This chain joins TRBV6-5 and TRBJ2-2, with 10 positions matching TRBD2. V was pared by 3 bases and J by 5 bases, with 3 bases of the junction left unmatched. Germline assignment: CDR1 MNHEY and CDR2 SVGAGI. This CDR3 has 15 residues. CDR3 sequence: CASSYGTSETGELFF. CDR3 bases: TGTGCCAGCAGTTATGGGACTAGCGAGACCGGGGAGCTGTTTTTT.

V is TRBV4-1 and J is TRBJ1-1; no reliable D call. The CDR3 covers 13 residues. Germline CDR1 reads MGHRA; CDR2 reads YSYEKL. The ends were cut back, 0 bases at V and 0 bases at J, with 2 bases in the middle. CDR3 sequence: CASSQDLNTEAFF. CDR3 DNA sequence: TGCGCCAGCAGCCAAGATCTGAACACTGAAGCTTTCTTT.

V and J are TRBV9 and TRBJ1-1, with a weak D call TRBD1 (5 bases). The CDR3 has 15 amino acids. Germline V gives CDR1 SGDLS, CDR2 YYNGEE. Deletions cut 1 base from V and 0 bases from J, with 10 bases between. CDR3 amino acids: CASSVTGHMNTEAFF. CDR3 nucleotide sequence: TGTGCCAGCAGCGTAACCGGACATATGAACACTGAAGCTTTCTTT. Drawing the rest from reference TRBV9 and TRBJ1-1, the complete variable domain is DSGVTQTPKHLITATGQRVTLRCSPRSGDLSVYWYQQSLDQGLQFLIQYYNGEERAKGNILERFSAQQFPDLHSELNLSSLELGDSALYFCASSVTGHMNTEAFFGQGTRLTVV.

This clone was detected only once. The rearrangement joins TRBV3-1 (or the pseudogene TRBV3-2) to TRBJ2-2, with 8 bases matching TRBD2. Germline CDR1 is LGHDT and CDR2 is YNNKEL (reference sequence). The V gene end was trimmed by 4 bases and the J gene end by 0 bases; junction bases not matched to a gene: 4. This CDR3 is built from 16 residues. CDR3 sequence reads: CASSRTSFANTGELFF. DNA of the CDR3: TGTGCCAGCAGCCGGACTAGCTTCGCGAACACCGGGGAGCTGTTTTTT.

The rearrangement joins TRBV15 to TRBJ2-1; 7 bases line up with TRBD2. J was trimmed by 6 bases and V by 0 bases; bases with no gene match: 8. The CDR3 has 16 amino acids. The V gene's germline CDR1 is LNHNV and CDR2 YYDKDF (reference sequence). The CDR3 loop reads CATSRDWTRPSNEQFF. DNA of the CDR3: TGTGCCACCAGCAGAGATTGGACTAGGCCTTCCAATGAGCAGTTCTTC.

CDR3 protein: CASGGQRPNTGELFF. As DNA, the CDR3 is TGTGCCAGCGGGGGACAGCGACCGAACACCGGGGAGCTGTTTTTT. This chain links TRBV2 with TRBJ2-2; the match to TRBD1 covers 7 bases. CDR3 length: 15 amino acids. Germline V CDR1 and CDR2: SNHLY, FYNNEI. The trim removed 8 bases at V and 0 bases at J, leaving 6 bases unmatched.

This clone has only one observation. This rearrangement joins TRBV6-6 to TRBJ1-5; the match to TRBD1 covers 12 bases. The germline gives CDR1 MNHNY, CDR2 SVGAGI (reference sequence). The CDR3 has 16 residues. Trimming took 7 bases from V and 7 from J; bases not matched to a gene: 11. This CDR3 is CASTTWDRGREQPQHF. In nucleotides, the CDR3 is TGTGCCAGCACTACTTGGGACAGGGGGCGAGAGCAGCCCCAGCATTTT.

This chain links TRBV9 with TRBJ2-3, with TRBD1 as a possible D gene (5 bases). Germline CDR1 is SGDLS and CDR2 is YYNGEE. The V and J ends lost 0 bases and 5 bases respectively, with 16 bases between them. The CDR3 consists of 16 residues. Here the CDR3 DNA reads TGTGCCAGCAGCGTAGCGGCAGGGCCCCAAGGAGATACGCAGTATTTT. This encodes CASSVAAGPQGDTQYF. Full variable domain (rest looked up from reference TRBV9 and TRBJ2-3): DSGVTQTPKHLITATGQRVTLRCSPRSGDLSVYWYQQSLDQGLQFLIQYYNGEERAKGNILERFSAQQFPDLHSELNLSSLELGDSALYFCASSVAAGPQGDTQYFGPGTRLTVL.

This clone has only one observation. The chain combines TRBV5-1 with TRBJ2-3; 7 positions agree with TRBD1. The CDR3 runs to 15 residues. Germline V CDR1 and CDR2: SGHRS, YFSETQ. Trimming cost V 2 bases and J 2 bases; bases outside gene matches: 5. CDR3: CASSLPGQITDTQYF. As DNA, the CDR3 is TGCGCCAGCAGCTTACCGGGACAGATCACAGATACGCAGTATTTT.

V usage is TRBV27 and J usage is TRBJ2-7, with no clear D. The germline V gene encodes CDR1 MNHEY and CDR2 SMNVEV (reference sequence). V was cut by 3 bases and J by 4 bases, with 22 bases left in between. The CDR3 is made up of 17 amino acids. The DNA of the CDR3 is TGTGCCAGCAGTTTCTTTTCCCGTTCCTCAGGCCTTTACGAGCAGTACTTC. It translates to CASSFFSRSSGLYEQYF.

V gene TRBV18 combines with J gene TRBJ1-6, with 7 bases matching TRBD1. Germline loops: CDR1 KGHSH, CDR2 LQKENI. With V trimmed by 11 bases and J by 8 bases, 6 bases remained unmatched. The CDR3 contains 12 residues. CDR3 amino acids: CACGTEDSPLHF. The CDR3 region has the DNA TGTGCCTGCGGGACAGAGGATTCACCCCTCCACTTT. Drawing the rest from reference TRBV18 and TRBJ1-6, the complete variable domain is NAGVMQNPRHLVRRRGQEARLRCSPMKGHSHVYWYRQLPEEGLKFMVYLQKENIIDESGMPKERFSAEFPKEGPSILRIQQVVRGDSAAYFCACGTEDSPLHFGNGTRLTVT.

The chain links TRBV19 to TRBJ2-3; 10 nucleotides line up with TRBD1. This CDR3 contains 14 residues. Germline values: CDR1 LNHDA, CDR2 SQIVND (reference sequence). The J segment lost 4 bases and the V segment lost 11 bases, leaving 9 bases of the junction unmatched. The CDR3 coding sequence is TGTGCCGCCCGGGACAGGGGATCCTCAGATACGCAGTATTTT. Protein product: CAARDRGSSDTQYF.

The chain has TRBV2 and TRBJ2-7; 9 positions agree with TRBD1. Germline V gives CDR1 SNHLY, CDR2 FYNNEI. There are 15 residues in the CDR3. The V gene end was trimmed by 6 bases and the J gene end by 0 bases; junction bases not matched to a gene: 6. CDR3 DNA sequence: TGTGCCAGCAGGAAGGACAGGGGCAACTCCTACGAGCAGTACTTC. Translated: CASRKDRGNSYEQYF.

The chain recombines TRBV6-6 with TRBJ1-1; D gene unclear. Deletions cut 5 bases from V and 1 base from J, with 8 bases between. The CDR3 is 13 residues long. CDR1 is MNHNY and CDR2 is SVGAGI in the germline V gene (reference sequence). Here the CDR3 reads CASSDGGNTEAFF. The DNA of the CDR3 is TGTGCCAGCAGTGACGGAGGGAACACTGAAGCTTTCTTT.

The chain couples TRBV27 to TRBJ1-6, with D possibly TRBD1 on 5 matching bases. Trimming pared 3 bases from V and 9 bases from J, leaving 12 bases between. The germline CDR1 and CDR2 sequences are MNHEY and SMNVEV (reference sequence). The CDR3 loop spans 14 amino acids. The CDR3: CASSLPGPTSPLHF. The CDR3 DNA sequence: TGTGCCAGCAGTTTGCCGGGACCGACTTCACCCCTCCACTTT.